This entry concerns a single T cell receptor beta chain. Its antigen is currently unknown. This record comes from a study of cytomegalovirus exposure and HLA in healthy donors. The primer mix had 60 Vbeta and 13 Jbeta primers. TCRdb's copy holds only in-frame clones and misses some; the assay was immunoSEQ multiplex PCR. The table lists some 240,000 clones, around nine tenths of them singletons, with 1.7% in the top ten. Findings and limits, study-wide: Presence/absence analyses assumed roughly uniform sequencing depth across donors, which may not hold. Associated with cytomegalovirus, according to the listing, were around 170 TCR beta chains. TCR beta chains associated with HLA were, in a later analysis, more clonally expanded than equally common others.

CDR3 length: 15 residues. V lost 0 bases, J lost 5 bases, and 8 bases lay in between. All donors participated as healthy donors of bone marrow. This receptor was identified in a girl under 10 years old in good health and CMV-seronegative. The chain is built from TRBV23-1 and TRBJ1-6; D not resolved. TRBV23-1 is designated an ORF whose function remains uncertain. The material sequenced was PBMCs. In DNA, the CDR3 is TGCGCCAGCAGTCAATCAAGGCAGGATAATTCACCCCTCCACTTT. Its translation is CASSQSRQDNSPLHF.